The rows below give T cell receptor beta chains drawn from one sample of a study of Graves' ophthalmopathy and Graves' hyperthyroidism. TCRdb re-derived calls from the multiplex PCR reads in MiXCR, one entry per CDR3 protein. The sample holds some 380,000 distinct CDR3 sequences, 15% seen once. What was sequenced was peripheral blood. The receptors were gathered from a woman aged 18-30 years with stable Graves' hyperthyroidism. CDR3s include the opening cysteine and the closing phenylalanine or tryptophan. D genes are given only for firm matches. The size entry is marked missing in some rows and otherwise reads once, few, many or a size class.

j_call d_call clone_size v_call cdr3_aa cdr3_nt
TRBJ2-5 - many TRBV27 CASRPSVEETQYF TGTGCCAGCAGACCTTCAGTGGAGGAGACCCAGTACTTC
TRBJ1-5 TRBD1 - TRBV2 CASIAGFRDSQAGGNQPQHF TGTGCCAGCATTGCAGGCTTCAGGGACAGTCAGGCTGGGGGCAATCAGCCCCAGCATTTT
TRBJ2-2 - - TRBV24-1 CATSVRAAGTGELFF TGTGCCACCAGTGTTAGGGCCGCGGGGACCGGGGAGCTGTTTTTT
TRBJ1-2 TRBD1 - TRBV20-1 CSARDLRGGAEANYGYTF TGCAGTGCTAGAGATCTTAGAGGGGGCGCCGAGGCTAACTATGGCTACACCTTC
TRBJ1-2 - - TRBV4-1 CASSPSPRDTGYGYTF TGCGCCAGCAGCCCATCCCCTCGGGACACCGGGTATGGCTACACCTTC
TRBJ1-2 - many TRBV7-2 CASSYSTGPNYGYTF TGTGCCAGCAGCTATTCTACAGGGCCCAACTATGGCTACACCTTC
TRBJ1-1 - many TRBV7-2 CASSPRALGTEAFF TGTGCCAGCAGCCCCCGGGCCCTGGGCACTGAAGCTTTCTTT
TRBJ2-7 - many TRBV5-6 CASSLWTSYEQYF TGTGCCAGCAGCTTGTGGACATCCTACGAGCAGTACTTC
TRBJ1-2 - many TRBV15 CATSLGTYGYTF TGTGCCACCAGCCTAGGGACCTATGGCTACACCTTC
TRBJ2-4 TRBD2 - TRBV7-9 CASSLAGEGAKNIQYF TGTGCCAGCAGCTTAGCGGGGGAGGGGGCCAAAAACATTCAGTACTTC
TRBJ1-2 - many TRBV12-5 CASGPPELEYGYTF TGTGCTAGTGGTCCCCCAGAGTTGGAGTATGGCTACACCTTC
TRBJ1-2 TRBD1 many TRBV5-1 CASSPSTGQGYGYTF TGCGCCAGCAGCCCATCGACGGGACAGGGCTATGGCTACACCTTC
TRBJ2-7 - many TRBV6-1 CASTRPSSYEQYF TGTGCCAGCACTCGGCCATCCTCCTACGAGCAGTACTTC
TRBJ1-2 - few TRBV5-8 CASSPWGAYGYTF TGTGCCAGCAGCCCGTGGGGGGCGTATGGCTACACCTTC
TRBJ2-7 - few TRBV7-9 CASSLAGQLRLYF TGTGCCAGCAGCTTAGCAGGCCAGCTACGGCTTTACTTC
TRBJ2-5 - - TRBV9 CASSVDPVRESQYF TGTGCCAGCAGCGTAGACCCAGTCAGAGAGTCCCAGTACTTC
TRBJ1-2 - many TRBV15 CATSPAPPDGYGYTF TGTGCCACCAGCCCAGCCCCCCCGGACGGTTATGGCTACACCTTC
TRBJ2-5 TRBD1 once TRBV4-1 CASSQPGQSPSGTQYF TGCGCCAGCAGCCAACCGGGACAGTCTCCGTCAGGGACCCAGTACTTC
TRBJ2-2 - many TRBV6-2/TRBV6-3 CASSYSLPARSNTGELFF TGTGCCAGCAGTTACTCCCTTCCCGCGCGATCTAACACCGGGGAGCTGTTTTTT
TRBJ2-2 TRBD2 - TRBV12-3/TRBV12-4 CASRSGGASTGELFF TGTGCCAGTCGTAGCGGGGGGGCGAGCACCGGGGAGCTGTTTTTT
TRBJ2-7 - - TRBV4-1 CASSYTSLSSYEQYF TGCGCCAGCAGCTATACCAGTCTTAGCTCCTACGAGCAGTACTTC
TRBJ1-2 - - TRBV2 CASTELGSYTF TGTGCCAGCACCGAATTGGGAAGCTACACCTTC
TRBJ1-5 - many TRBV12-5 CASGLVLPGSNQPQHF TGTGCTAGTGGTTTGGTTCTCCCTGGGAGCAATCAGCCCCAGCATTTT